These 7 T cell receptor beta chains were sequenced from one sample in a study of T cell responses to AZD1222 COVID-19 vaccine. Sequenced by immunoSEQ multiplex PCR; TCRdb stores in-frame clones only, minus some. The repertoire includes under 70,000 clones, 76% of them detected once, and around 15% sits in the top ten. The material was peripheral blood, obtained on day 0 of AZD1222 vaccination. All receptors come from an adult in good health.

The chain uses TRBV7-9 and TRBJ2-5; a weak D match, TRBD1 (6 bases). V was clipped by 3 bases and J by 5 bases, with 16 bases between them. The CDR3 is 15 amino acids. Germline V gene data show CDR1 as SEHNR and CDR2 as FQNEAQ (reference sequence). CDR3 in amino acids: CASSFSFPGEETQYF. The CDR3 DNA reads as TGTGCCAGCAGCTTTTCCTTCCCAGGGGAGGAGACCCAGTACTTC.

This chain joins TRBV9 and TRBJ2-3, with D uncertain. Deletions cut 0 bases from V and 0 bases from J, with 8 bases between. From germline, CDR1 is SGDLS and CDR2 YYNGEE. This CDR3 comprises 15 residues. CDR3 region: CASSVDAVSTDTQYF. Written as DNA, the CDR3 is TGTGCCAGCAGCGTAGATGCCGTTAGCACAGATACGCAGTATTTT.

CDR3 in amino acids: CASSFGRESNQPQHF. The DNA of the CDR3 is TGTGCCAGCAGCTTTGGGAGGGAGAGCAATCAGCCCCAGCATTTT. This chain uses TRBV6-2 or TRBV6-3 with TRBJ1-5; the D is unclear. V lost 6 bases, J lost 1 base, and 13 bases lay in between. Per the germline V gene, CDR1 is MNHEY and CDR2 is SVGEGT. The CDR3 is made up of 15 amino acids.

The chain joins TRBV19 to TRBJ2-3; TRBD1 might be the D (6 bases). Germline V gene lookup returns CDR1 LNHDA and CDR2 SQIVND (reference sequence). The CDR3 is 13 residues long. Trimming pared 4 bases from V and 3 bases from J, leaving 8 bases between. CDR3 loop: CASSKQGTDTQYF. For the CDR3, the DNA is TGTGCCAGTAGTAAGCAGGGGACAGATACGCAGTATTTT.

The J gene is TRBJ2-2, the V gene TRBV18; D perhaps matches TRBD2 (6 bases). The CDR3 loop spans 16 amino acids. Germline CDR1 reads KGHSH; CDR2 reads LQKENI. Trimming left V 3 bases short and J 1 base short, with 12 bases between. This CDR3 reads CASSPAQGGNTGELFF. The CDR3 nucleotides are TGTGCCAGCTCACCCGCCCAGGGAGGGAACACCGGGGAGCTGTTTTTT.

The rearrangement uses TRBV27 and TRBJ2-2; TRBD1 matches at 9 bases. J was trimmed by 3 bases and V by 8 bases; bases with no gene match: 10. The CDR3 is 16 residues long. From germline, CDR1 is MNHEY and CDR2 SMNVEV (reference sequence). CDR3 in DNA: TGTGCCAGCCAATTGACAGGGGGGTTTGACACCGGGGAGCTGTTTTTT. Translated: CASQLTGGFDTGELFF.

This chain connects TRBV19 to TRBJ2-7, with 9 bases fitting TRBD1. The CDR3 has 14 amino acids. In germline, CDR1 is LNHDA, CDR2 SQIVND (reference sequence). After removal of 7 bases from V and 5 bases from J, the junction contained 9 bases not matched to a gene. The CDR3 region is CASTPGTGNHEQYF. In DNA, the CDR3 is TGTGCCAGTACTCCCGGGACAGGGAATCACGAGCAGTACTTC.